A selection of T cell receptor beta chains follows, all from one sample in a study of vaccination effects on CD4 cells after COVID-19. For these receptors, no antigen is known. Sequencing was performed with immunoSEQ multiplex PCR; in TCRdb, only in-frame clones are kept and a portion is missing. The profile shows more than 45,000 clones, about 83% of them singletons. Specimen: CD4+ T cells from PBMCs cultured without peptide, collected before COVID-19 vaccination. The receptors stem from a human donor who received a COVID-19 vaccine. The CDR3 runs from the conserved cysteine through the conserved F or W. The order of the fields is CDR3 length, clone size, D gene, J gene, V gene, CDR3 DNA, CDR3 protein. D genes are given only for firm matches. A row's size may be missing; if present it is once, few, many or a size class.

13,once,NA,TRBJ1-1,TRBV6-5,TGTGCCAGCAGGGCCCAGGGAGTCACTGAAGCTTTCTTT,CASRAQGVTEAFF
14,NA,NA,TRBJ2-5,TRBV3-1/TRBV3-2,TGTGCCAGCAGCCAAGTGGGGCTATGGGAGACCCAGTACTTC,CASSQVGLWETQYF
15,NA,TRBD1,TRBJ2-3,TRBV10-1,TGCGCCAGCAGTGACCCGACAGGGGGCTTAGATACGCAGTATTTT,CASSDPTGGLDTQYF
12,NA,NA,TRBJ2-3,TRBV10-2,TGCGCCAGCAGTGCTAGCCCAGATACGCAGTATTTT,CASSASPDTQYF
13,NA,NA,TRBJ2-3,TRBV15,TGTGCCACCCGGGGGCAGGGAATAGATACGCAGTATTTT,CATRGQGIDTQYF
12,NA,NA,TRBJ2-3,TRBV6-5,TGTGCCAGCGGACCCAGCACAGATACGCAGTATTTT,CASGPSTDTQYF
16,NA,TRBD1,TRBJ2-3,TRBV5-1,TGCGCCAGCAGCCGAGGGGACAGTTCTAGCACAGATACGCAGTATTTT,CASSRGDSSSTDTQYF
13,NA,NA,TRBJ1-5,TRBV6-6,TGTGCCAGCAGCGATTCCCGAGATCAGCCCCAGCATTTT,CASSDSRDQPQHF
15,once,NA,TRBJ1-3,TRBV2,TGTGCCAGCAGTGCGGTGAACGTTGGGGGTAACACCATATATTTT,CASSAVNVGGNTIYF
16,NA,TRBD2,TRBJ2-1,TRBV30,TGTGCCTGGAGTGCTTGGGGACTAATCCTCTCGAGGGAGCAGTTCTTC,CAWSAWGLILSREQFF
16,NA,NA,TRBJ2-5,TRBV7-2,TGTGCCAGCAGCTTAATGCCTCTAGCCAACCAAGAGACCCAGTACTTC,CASSLMPLANQETQYF
15,once,NA,TRBJ1-1,TRBV19,TGTGCCAGTAGTATAGGGAGGCCAAGGAACACTGAAGCTTTCTTT,CASSIGRPRNTEAFF
14,NA,NA,TRBJ1-1,TRBV7-2,TGTGCCAGCAGCTCACAGGGACTGAACACTGAAGCTTTCTTT,CASSSQGLNTEAFF
15,few,NA,TRBJ1-6,TRBV5-1,TGCGCCAGCAGCTTGCAAACACCGAGTAATTCACCCCTCCACTTT,CASSLQTPSNSPLHF
16,few,TRBD1,TRBJ2-2,TRBV27,TGTGCCAGCAGGCGGACAGGGGGCACTTACACCGGGGAGCTGTTTTTT,CASRRTGGTYTGELFF
13,NA,NA,TRBJ1-5,TRBV12-3/TRBV12-4,TGTGCCAGCAGTTTATTTAGCCTTGGGCCCCAGCATTTT,CASSLFSLGPQHF
14,NA,NA,TRBJ2-2,TRBV7-3,TGTGCCAGCAGGCCCACAGCGAACACCGGGGAGCTGTTTTTT,CASRPTANTGELFF
15,NA,NA,TRBJ1-4,TRBV6-5,TGTGCCAGCAGTTACCGGCCAGCAACTAATGAAAAACTGTTTTTT,CASSYRPATNEKLFF
16,NA,NA,TRBJ2-5,TRBV3-1/TRBV3-2,TGTGCCAGCAGCCAAGGACTACCTAACTCCCAAGAGACCCAGTACTTC,CASSQGLPNSQETQYF
13,NA,TRBD1,TRBJ1-5,TRBV29-1,TGCAGCGTTAGTGACAGGGTAAATCAGCCCCAGCATTTT,CSVSDRVNQPQHF
13,NA,NA,TRBJ2-2,TRBV30,TGTGCCTGGAAGACAGTGCAATGGGGGGAGCTGTTTTTT,CAWKTVQWGELFF
15,few,NA,TRBJ2-2,TRBV28,TGTGCCAGCAGTCCAGGACCCGGAAAGGCCGGGGAGCTGTTTTTT,CASSPGPGKAGELFF
16,NA,NA,TRBJ1-2,TRBV28,TGTGCCAGCAGTTCAGCGCAGGGCCCACTTAACTATGGCTACACCTTC,CASSSAQGPLNYGYTF
13,NA,TRBD1,TRBJ2-3,TRBV12-3/TRBV12-4,TGTGCCACCCGCCGACAGGGTTCGGATACGCAGTATTTT,CATRRQGSDTQYF
14,NA,NA,TRBJ1-5,TRBV28,TGTGCCAGCAGGCATCAGGGGATAGGGCAGCCCCAGCATTTT,CASRHQGIGQPQHF
15,NA,NA,TRBJ1-5,TRBV19,TGTGCCAGTAGTATAGTGCCAGGGTTCAGTCAGCCCCAGCATTTT,CASSIVPGFSQPQHF
17,once,TRBD2,TRBJ2-3,TRBV11-2,TGTGCCAGCAGCTTACTTAGCGGGGGAGCAAACACAGATACGCAGTATTTT,CASSLLSGGANTDTQYF
17,NA,TRBD1,TRBJ2-3,TRBV24-1,TGTGCCACCAGTGATTTTTCAGGGACAGGGAGGGCAGATACGCAGTATTTT,CATSDFSGTGRADTQYF
14,once,NA,TRBJ2-5,TRBV18,TGTGCCAGCTCACGCTCTCAGGGGCAAGAGACCCAGTACTTC,CASSRSQGQETQYF
17,NA,NA,TRBJ1-2,TRBV5-1,TGCGCCAGCAGCTTGGACCTGACAGCCAGTCTTAACTATGGCTACACCTTC,CASSLDLTASLNYGYTF
18,NA,TRBD1,TRBJ1-5,TRBV6-2/TRBV6-3,TGTGCCAGCAGTTCCGTCCCGGGACAGGGGTCGAGGCATCAGCCCCAGCATTTT,CASSSVPGQGSRHQPQHF
16,few,NA,TRBJ2-2,TRBV7-3,TGTGCCAGCAGCTTAACGTACGGGACCCGGTCCGGGGAGCTGTTTTTT,CASSLTYGTRSGELFF
15,NA,NA,TRBJ2-1,TRBV6-2/TRBV6-3,TGTGCCAGCAGTTACGACCTTGGGCGCCGCTTTGGGGAGTTCTTC,CASSYDLGRRFGEFF
16,few,TRBD1,TRBJ1-1,TRBV18,TGTGCCAGCTCACCGTTGACAGGGGGCGAGAACACTGAAGCTTTCTTT,CASSPLTGGENTEAFF
15,NA,TRBD1,TRBJ1-1,TRBV6-6,TGTGCCAGCAGTGACTTTGGACAGGGGAGCACTGAAGCTTTCTTT,CASSDFGQGSTEAFF
13,NA,NA,TRBJ1-2,TRBV7-2,TGTGCCAGCAGCCCCCAGAACACCTATGGCTACACCTTC,CASSPQNTYGYTF
16,NA,NA,TRBJ2-2,TRBV7-3,TGTGCCAGCAGCTCTCAGGGCGCGGTCGTAACCGGGGAGCTGTTTTTT,CASSSQGAVVTGELFF
13,few,NA,TRBJ1-2,TRBV21-1,TGTGCCAGCAGCAAAGCCCCGGGCTGGGGCTACACCTTC,CASSKAPGWGYTF
14,NA,NA,TRBJ1-2,TRBV15,TGTGCCACCAGCCCCGGGGGGTCTAACTATGGCTACACCTTC,CATSPGGSNYGYTF
15,NA,NA,TRBJ1-4,TRBV19,TGTGCCAGTAGTGAGTTAGGGGCGTCTAATGAAAAACTGTTTTTT,CASSELGASNEKLFF
14,once,TRBD1,TRBJ2-1,TRBV10-3,TGTGCCATCAGTGGGGGGACAGGGGTCAATGAGCAGTTCTTC,CAISGGTGVNEQFF
11,NA,NA,TRBJ2-3,TRBV5-1,TGCGCCAGCAGCTTGGGAGATACGCAGTATTTT,CASSLGDTQYF
13,NA,NA,TRBJ2-5,TRBV18,TGTGCCAGCTCCCTGAACCGCGAAGAGACCCAGTACTTC,CASSLNREETQYF
14,NA,TRBD2,TRBJ2-2,TRBV5-1,TGCGCCAGCCATAGCGGGGTGAACACCGGGGAGCTGTTTTTT,CASHSGVNTGELFF
14,NA,TRBD1,TRBJ1-2,TRBV7-2,TGTGCCAGCAGTACAACGGGACAGGGGCGAGGCTACACCTTC,CASSTTGQGRGYTF
15,NA,NA,TRBJ1-6,TRBV5-1,TGCGCCAGCAGCTTATCAACGGGGGATAGCTCACCCCTCCACTTT,CASSLSTGDSSPLHF
15,NA,NA,TRBJ1-3,TRBV7-9,TGTGCCAGCAGCTTAGAGGCCAGGGGCAGAAACACCATATATTTT,CASSLEARGRNTIYF
16,NA,TRBD1,TRBJ2-5,TRBV6-2/TRBV6-3,TGTGCCAGCAGTTACATCGAGACAGGGGGGACCGAGACCCAGTACTTC,CASSYIETGGTETQYF
13,NA,NA,TRBJ1-3,TRBV25-1,TGTGCCAGCCGGGGGAACTCTGGAAACACCATATATTTT,CASRGNSGNTIYF
15,NA,TRBD1,TRBJ1-2,TRBV5-1,TGCGCCAGCAGCTTGGAAGGACAGGCAATCTATGGCTACACCTTC,CASSLEGQAIYGYTF
13,NA,NA,TRBJ1-3,TRBV29-1,TGCAGCGTTGTAACCAACTCTGGAAACACCATATATTTT,CSVVTNSGNTIYF
16,NA,TRBD2,TRBJ2-5,TRBV10-2,TGCGCCAGCGCGACTAGCGGGGGCCGGGGGCAAGAGACCCAGTACTTC,CASATSGGRGQETQYF
14,NA,NA,TRBJ1-2,TRBV10-3,TGTGCCATCAGTGGGGGACCGACCCTCTATGGCTACACCTTC,CAISGGPTLYGYTF